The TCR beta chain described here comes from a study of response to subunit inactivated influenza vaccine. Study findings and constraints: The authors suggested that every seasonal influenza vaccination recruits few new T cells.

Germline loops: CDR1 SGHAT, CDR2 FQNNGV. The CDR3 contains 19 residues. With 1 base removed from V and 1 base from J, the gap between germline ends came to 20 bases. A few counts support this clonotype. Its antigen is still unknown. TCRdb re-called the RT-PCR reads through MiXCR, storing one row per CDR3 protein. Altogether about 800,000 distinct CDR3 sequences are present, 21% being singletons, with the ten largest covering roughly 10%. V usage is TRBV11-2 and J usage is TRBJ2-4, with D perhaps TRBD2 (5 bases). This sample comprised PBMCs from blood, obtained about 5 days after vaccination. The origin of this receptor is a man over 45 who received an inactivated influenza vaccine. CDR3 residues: CASSLVIPGPGGAKNIQYF. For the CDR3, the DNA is TGTGCCAGCAGCTTAGTGATTCCAGGCCCTGGCGGGGCCAAAAACATTCAGTACTTC. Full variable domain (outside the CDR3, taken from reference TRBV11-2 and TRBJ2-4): EAGVAQSPRYKIIEKRQSVAFWCNPISGHATLYWYQQILGQGPKLLIQFQNNGVVDDSQLPKDRFSAERLKGVDSTLKIQPAKLEDSAVYLCASSLVIPGPGGAKNIQYFGAGTRLSVL.